This passage covers 31 T cell receptor beta chains from one sample sequenced in a study of blood T cell repertoires in COVID-19. Some clones are missing from TCRdb's copy, which holds only in-frame ones; the method was immunoSEQ multiplex PCR. This sample carries approximately 200,000 clones, 85% of them seen once, and the ten largest clones take around 19%. Sequenced material: PBMCs or T cells enriched from blood (not recorded which). The receptors derive from a man aged 40-55 years who had recovered from COVID-19.

V gene TRBV7-9 combines with J gene TRBJ2-7; TRBD1 might be the D (6 bases). In germline, CDR1 is SEHNR, CDR2 FQNEAQ (reference sequence). V lost 4 bases and J lost 3, with 16 bases in between. This CDR3 has 15 amino acids. The DNA of the CDR3 is TGTGCCAGCAGCTCCCTAGGACAGAGAGGCTACGAGCAGTACTTC. This translates into CASSSLGQRGYEQYF. Drawing the rest from reference TRBV7-9 and TRBJ2-7, the complete variable domain is DTGVSQNPRHKITKRGQNVTFRCDPISEHNRLYWYRQTLGQGPEFLTYFQNEAQLEKSRLLSDRFSAERPKGSFSTLEIQRTEQGDSAMYLCASSSLGQRGYEQYFGPGTRLTVT.

The V and J genes are TRBV28 and TRBJ2-2; D remains unclear. Germline CDR1 is MDHEN and CDR2 is SYDVKM. The length of the CDR3 is 13 residues. Trimming took off 5 bases at V and 0 bases at J, with 4 bases between the two ends. The DNA for the CDR3 is TGTGCCAGCAGTGGGCCGAACACCGGGGAGCTGTTTTTT. Translating gives CASSGPNTGELFF.

The chain combines TRBV5-5 with TRBJ2-3; D is unresolved. This CDR3 has 15 residues. Germline V gene sequence: CDR1 SGHKS, CDR2 YYEKEE (reference sequence). Between the trimmed V and J ends, which lost 2 bases and 3 bases, there was a span of 13 bases. The DNA of the CDR3 is TGTGCCAGCAGCTTCAGTGCCCTCGGGACAGATACGCAGTATTTT. It is translated as CASSFSALGTDTQYF.

A single count supports this clone. The genes are TRBV4-1 and TRBJ2-1, with D perhaps matching TRBD2 (5 bases). The CDR3 sequence is 11 residues long. V lost 4 bases and J lost 9, with 7 bases in between. The germline gives CDR1 MGHRA, CDR2 YSYEKL. The CDR3 loop is CASSLTSEQFF. The CDR3 nucleotides are TGCGCCAGCAGCCTTACTAGTGAGCAGTTCTTC.

The chain recombines TRBV9 with TRBJ1-3, with D perhaps matching TRBD1 (5 bases). The CDR3 covers 20 residues. The germline gives CDR1 SGDLS, CDR2 YYNGEE. The V and J ends lost 3 bases and 0 bases respectively, with 25 bases between them. The CDR3 DNA reads TGTGCCAGCAGCGAGGCACCGGGCTGGCGTAGGGGATTCTCTGGAAACACCATATATTTT. It translates to CASSEAPGWRRGFSGNTIYF.

The V and J genes are TRBV19 and TRBJ2-3; D not certain. The ends were cut back, 5 bases at V and 1 base at J, with 13 bases in the middle. Germline V gives CDR1 LNHDA, CDR2 SQIVND (reference sequence). The CDR3 runs 15 residues. The CDR3 protein is CASSAAEEGTDTQYF. CDR3 DNA: TGTGCCAGTAGTGCCGCAGAGGAAGGCACAGATACGCAGTATTTT.

This clone was detected only a few times. DNA for the CDR3: TGCAGTGCTAGTGAGTCTAGCGGTTACGAGCAGTACTTC. Amino acids: CSASESSGYEQYF. The chain joins TRBV20-1 to TRBJ2-7, with TRBD2 matching 7 bases. The CDR3 length is 13 residues. In germline, CDR1 is DFQATT, CDR2 SNEGSKA (reference sequence). V shed 3 bases and J 4 bases; nucleotides not matched to a gene: 6.

The chain has TRBV10-3 and TRBJ1-1, with 7 nucleotides matching TRBD1. The CDR3 runs to 13 residues. Trimming removed 10 bases from V and 3 bases from J; junction bases left unmatched: 8. Germline CDR1 ENHRY, CDR2 SYGVKD. The CDR3 loop is CARSTGWDTEAFF. The CDR3 DNA follows: TGTGCCAGGTCGACAGGGTGGGACACTGAAGCTTTCTTT.

The CDR3, as DNA: TGTGCCAGCAGCGTAGAAGCACGGTGGTTGGATTCACCCCTCCACTTT. Its translation: CASSVEARWLDSPLHF. This rearrangement joins TRBV9 to TRBJ1-6; D call uncertain. The V gene's germline CDR1 is SGDLS and CDR2 YYNGEE. This CDR3 is built from 16 residues. Trimming pared 0 bases from V and 8 bases from J, leaving 15 bases between.

This chain joins TRBV6-5 and TRBJ1-5; D uncertain. The CDR3 runs to 14 residues. Per the germline V gene, CDR1 is MNHEY and CDR2 is SVGAGI. V was shortened by 6 bases and J by 3 bases, with 12 bases between the two germline ends. CDR3 in DNA: TGTGCCAGCAGGGCGGCGGGATCCAATCAGCCCCAGCATTTT. This encodes CASRAAGSNQPQHF.

This clone was seen once. The chain combines TRBV9 with TRBJ2-3, with TRBD2 matching 12 bases. The CDR3 spans 18 residues. Trimming took 3 bases from V and 2 from J; bases not matched to a gene: 10. Germline CDR1 reads SGDLS; CDR2 reads YYNGEE. The CDR3 here is CASSADPGTSGYTDTQYF. The CDR3, as DNA: TGTGCCAGCAGCGCCGATCCTGGGACTAGCGGGTACACAGATACGCAGTATTTT.

The rearrangement uses TRBV3-1 (or the pseudogene TRBV3-2) and TRBJ1-2, with D uncertain. This CDR3 is 14 amino acids long. V lost 4 bases to trimming and J lost 4 bases, with 13 bases between them. Germline CDR1 is LGHDT and CDR2 is YNNKEL (reference sequence). CDR3 amino acids: CASSREPEVYGYTF. The CDR3 DNA reads TGTGCCAGCAGCCGCGAGCCAGAGGTCTATGGCTACACCTTC.

The V call is TRBV5-4, the J call TRBJ1-1, with D unclear. Per the germline V gene, CDR1 is SGHNT and CDR2 is YYREEE (reference sequence). The CDR3 extends over 12 amino acids. With 3 bases removed from V and 8 bases from J, the gap between germline ends came to 11 bases. CDR3 sequence: CASSSQAVEAFF. CDR3 sequence (DNA): TGTGCCAGCAGCTCCCAAGCCGTAGAAGCTTTCTTT.

V is TRBV19 and J is TRBJ2-5, with 8 bases aligning to TRBD1. This CDR3 comprises 14 residues. The V and J ends lost 6 bases and 5 bases, in that order; junction bases with no gene match: 8. Germline CDR1 and CDR2: LNHDA and SQIVND (reference sequence). The DNA for the CDR3 is TGTGCCAGTAGGAAGACAGGGGCGACGGAGACCCAGTACTTC. It is translated as CASRKTGATETQYF. Based on the CDR3 plus reference TRBV19 and TRBJ2-5, the full variable domain is DGGITQSPKYLFRKEGQNVTLSCEQNLNHDAMYWYRQDPGQGLRLIYYSQIVNDFQKGDIAEGYSVSREKKESFPLTVTSAQKNPTAFYLCASRKTGATETQYFGPGTRLLVL.

The chain joins TRBV19 to TRBJ2-3, with 8 bases that match TRBD1. Germline V lookup: CDR1 LNHDA, CDR2 SQIVND (reference sequence). This CDR3 is 14 amino acids long. The V and J ends lost 5 bases and 6 bases, in that order; junction bases with no gene match: 7. CDR3 nucleotide sequence: TGTGCCAGTAGTCCCCAGGGGGCAAGGGATACGCAGTATTTT. Its translation: CASSPQGARDTQYF.

V is TRBV30 and J is TRBJ2-7; 7 bases are shared with TRBD1. The CDR3 sequence is 13 residues long. Germline V gives CDR1 GTSNPN, CDR2 SVGIG (reference sequence). V lost 0 bases, J lost 4 bases, and 3 bases stayed unmatched. The CDR3 DNA sequence: TGTGCCTGGAGTGTTGCAGGGGGATACGAGCAGTACTTC. Protein sequence: CAWSVAGGYEQYF.

The chain links TRBV6-5 to TRBJ1-4; D perhaps matches TRBD1 (6 bases). The CDR3 length is 16 residues. With 4 bases removed from V and 8 bases from J, the gap between germline ends came to 20 bases. The germline CDR1 and CDR2 sequences are MNHEY and SVGAGI. The CDR3 here is CASSFGTLRGGEKLFF. In nucleotides, the CDR3 is TGTGCCAGCAGTTTCGGGACTCTCAGGGGAGGGGAAAAACTGTTTTTT.

CDR3 nucleotide sequence: TGTGCCAGCAGTCTTGGACAGGGGACTACTGGCTACACCTTC. Protein sequence: CASSLGQGTTGYTF. V and J are TRBV27 and TRBJ1-2; 9 nucleotides align to TRBD1. The length of the CDR3 is 14 residues. V gave up 5 bases and J gave up 7 bases; unmatched junction bases: 8. Germline assignment: CDR1 MNHEY and CDR2 SMNVEV (reference sequence).

About this clone: The sample carries other DNA sequences with the same CDR3. The chain joins TRBV18 to TRBJ2-3, with TRBD1 matching over 8 bases. The CDR3 length is 14 residues. Germline loops: CDR1 KGHSH, CDR2 LQKENI. After removal of 4 bases from V and 0 bases from J, the junction contained 0 bases not matched to a gene. CDR3 loop: CASSRTGSTDTQYF. CDR3 DNA: TGTGCCAGCTCACGGACAGGGAGCACAGATACGCAGTATTTT. Full variable domain (missing parts from reference TRBV18 and TRBJ2-3): NAGVMQNPRHLVRRRGQEARLRCSPMKGHSHVYWYRQLPEEGLKFMVYLQKENIIDESGMPKERFSAEFPKEGPSILRIQQVVRGDSAAYFCASSRTGSTDTQYFGPGTRLTVL.

This clone showed up just once. The rearrangement links TRBV6-1 to TRBJ1-2; D remains unclear. CDR1 MNHNS and CDR2 SASEGT come from the germline V gene. This CDR3 is 12 amino acids long. V lost 0 bases, J lost 13 bases, and 12 bases lay in between. CDR3 in DNA: TGTGCCAGCAGTGAAGCAAGGAGTGGGAGCACCTTC. As protein: CASSEARSGSTF.

The chain joins TRBV28 to TRBJ2-2, with unresolved D. The V gene lost 8 bases and the J gene lost 5 bases, with 18 bases spanning the gap. The V gene's germline CDR1 is MDHEN and CDR2 SYDVKM. This CDR3 is built from 15 residues. CDR3 sequence (DNA): TGTGCCAGCGCTCTGGGCTCAGCTAAGACCGGGGAGCTGTTTTTT. Translated: CASALGSAKTGELFF.

The gene calls are TRBV7-3 and TRBJ2-1; TRBD1 might be the D (5 bases). The CDR3 spans 14 residues. CDR1 is SGHTA and CDR2 is FQGTGA in the germline V gene. The V gene lost 4 bases and the J gene lost 3 bases, with 10 bases spanning the gap. The CDR3 reads CASSSQGVYNEQFF. In DNA, the CDR3 is TGTGCCAGCAGCTCTCAAGGGGTCTACAATGAGCAGTTCTTC.

V is TRBV11-2 and J is TRBJ2-7; TRBD1 matches 10 bases. The CDR3 runs to 14 residues. CDR1 SGHAT and CDR2 FQNNGV come from the germline V gene. V dropped 5 bases and J dropped 2; count of bases not matched to a gene: 3. The CDR3 protein is CASSTDRGTYEQYF. The DNA for the CDR3 is TGTGCCAGCAGCACGGACAGGGGGACCTACGAGCAGTACTTC.

J is TRBJ1-5 and V is TRBV19, with 8 nucleotides matching TRBD1. The germline CDR1 and CDR2 sequences are LNHDA and SQIVND (reference sequence). The CDR3 contains 13 residues. Germline trimming cut 8 bases from V and 7 bases from J; bases unmatched to any gene: 7. CDR3 sequence reads: CASATGVEQPQHF. In DNA, the CDR3 is TGTGCCAGTGCGACAGGGGTAGAACAGCCCCAGCATTTT.

The chain combines TRBV7-8 with TRBJ2-3; the match to TRBD2 covers 8 bases. The CDR3 spans 15 residues. J lost 3 bases, V lost 3 bases, and 5 bases had no gene match. In germline, CDR1 is SGHVS, CDR2 FQNEAQ. The CDR3 bases are TGTGCCAGCAGCTTTTGGGCTAGCGGGACAGATACGCAGTATTTT. It encodes CASSFWASGTDTQYF.

The rearrangement links TRBV5-4 to TRBJ2-7, with D maybe TRBD2 (6 bases). Germline assignment: CDR1 SGHNT and CDR2 YYREEE (reference sequence). V was shortened by 3 bases and J by 3 bases, with 10 bases between the two germline ends. The CDR3 is 13 residues long. CDR3 nucleotides: TGTGCCAGCAGCTCCCTTAGCGGCTACGAGCAGTACTTC. This sequence encodes CASSSLSGYEQYF.

V and J are TRBV2 and TRBJ2-4; TRBD1 might be the D (6 bases). Per the germline V gene, CDR1 is SNHLY and CDR2 is FYNNEI. The CDR3 is made up of 13 amino acids. Trimming stripped 6 bases from V and 7 bases from J, with 13 bases between. The CDR3 region is CASSKVQGNIQYF. The DNA for the CDR3 is TGTGCCAGCAGCAAAGTACAGGGTAACATTCAGTACTTC.

The rearrangement joins TRBV19 to TRBJ2-5; 9 bases fit TRBD1. In germline, CDR1 is LNHDA, CDR2 SQIVND (reference sequence). The CDR3 extends over 15 amino acids. The V gene end was trimmed by 6 bases and the J gene end by 4 bases; junction bases not matched to a gene: 9. The CDR3 DNA reads TGTGCCAGTAGCGTCCCGGGACAGGGCTCAGAGACCCAGTACTTC. Protein product: CASSVPGQGSETQYF.

This chain uses TRBV6-1 with TRBJ2-7; 8 bases are a match to TRBD1. J was trimmed by 1 base and V by 2 bases; bases with no gene match: 4. Germline V gene lookup returns CDR1 MNHNS and CDR2 SASEGT. CDR3 length: 15 residues. The chain's CDR3 is CASSEWTGLSYEQYF. The CDR3 nucleotides are TGTGCCAGCAGTGAATGGACAGGGCTTTCCTACGAGCAGTACTTC.

V and J are TRBV4-2 and TRBJ1-3; unclear D gene. The CDR3 is made up of 17 amino acids. Germline values: CDR1 LGHNA, CDR2 YNFKEQ. V gave up 1 base and J gave up 1 base, with 14 bases separating them. CDR3 coding DNA: TGTGCCAGCAGCCAAGGGATTCTTGGAGGGTCTGGAAACACCATATATTTT. Its protein product is CASSQGILGGSGNTIYF.

This chain uses TRBV3-1 (or the pseudogene TRBV3-2) with TRBJ1-2; 7 nucleotides align to TRBD1. There are 12 residues in the CDR3. Germline V CDR1 and CDR2: LGHDT, YNNKEL (reference sequence). J was trimmed by 8 bases and V by 3 bases; bases with no gene match: 3. CDR3: CASSHGQAGYTF. CDR3 DNA sequence: TGTGCCAGCAGCCACGGACAGGCCGGCTACACCTTC.